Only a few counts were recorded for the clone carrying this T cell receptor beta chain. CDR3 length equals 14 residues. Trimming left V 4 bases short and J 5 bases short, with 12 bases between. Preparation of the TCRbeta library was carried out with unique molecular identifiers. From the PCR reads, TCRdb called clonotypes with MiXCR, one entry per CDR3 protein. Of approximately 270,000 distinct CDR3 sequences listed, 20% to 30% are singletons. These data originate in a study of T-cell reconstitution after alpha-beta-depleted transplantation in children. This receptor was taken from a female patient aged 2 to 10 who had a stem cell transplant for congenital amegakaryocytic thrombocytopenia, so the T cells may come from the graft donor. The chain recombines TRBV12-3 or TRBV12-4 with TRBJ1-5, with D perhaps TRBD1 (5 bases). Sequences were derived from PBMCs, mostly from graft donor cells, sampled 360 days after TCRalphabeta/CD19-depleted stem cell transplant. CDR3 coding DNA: TGTGCCAGCAGTTCATCAGGGCGGCATCAGCCCCAGCATTTT. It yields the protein CASSSSGRHQPQHF.